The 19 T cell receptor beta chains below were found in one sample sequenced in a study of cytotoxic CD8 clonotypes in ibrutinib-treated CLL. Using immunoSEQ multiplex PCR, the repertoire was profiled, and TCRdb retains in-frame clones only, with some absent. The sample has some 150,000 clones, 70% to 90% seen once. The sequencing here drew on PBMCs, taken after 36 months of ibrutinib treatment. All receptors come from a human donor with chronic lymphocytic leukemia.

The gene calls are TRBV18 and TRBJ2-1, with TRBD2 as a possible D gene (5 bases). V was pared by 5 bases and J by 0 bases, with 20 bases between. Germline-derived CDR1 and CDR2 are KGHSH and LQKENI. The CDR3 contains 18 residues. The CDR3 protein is CASSRLMRTPDSYNEQFF. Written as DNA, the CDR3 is TGTGCCAGCTCAAGACTAATGAGGACTCCAGACTCCTACAATGAGCAGTTCTTC.

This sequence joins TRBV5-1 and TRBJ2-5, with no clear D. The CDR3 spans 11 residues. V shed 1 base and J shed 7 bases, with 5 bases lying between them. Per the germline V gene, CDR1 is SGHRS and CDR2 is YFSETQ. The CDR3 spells CASSLRRTQYF. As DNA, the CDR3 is TGCGCCAGCAGCTTGCGTCGGACCCAGTACTTC.

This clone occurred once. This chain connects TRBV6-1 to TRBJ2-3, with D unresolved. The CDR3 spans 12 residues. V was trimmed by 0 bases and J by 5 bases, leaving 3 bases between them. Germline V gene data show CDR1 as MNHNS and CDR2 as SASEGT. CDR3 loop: CASSEAEDTQYF. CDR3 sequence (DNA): TGTGCCAGCAGTGAAGCGGAAGATACGCAGTATTTT.

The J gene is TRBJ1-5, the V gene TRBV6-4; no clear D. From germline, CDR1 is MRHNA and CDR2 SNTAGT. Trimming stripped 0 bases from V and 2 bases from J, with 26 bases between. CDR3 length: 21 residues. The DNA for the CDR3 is TGTGCCAGCAGTGACTCGAGGAGACGCTGGAGCGAAGAAGTCTGCAATCAGCCCCAGCATTTT. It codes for CASSDSRRRWSEEVCNQPQHF.

The CDR3 sequence: CASSPSRSSYEQYF. The CDR3 region has the DNA TGCGCCAGCAGCCCTAGCCGGAGCTCCTACGAGCAGTACTTC. The chain has TRBV5-1 and TRBJ2-7, with D possibly matching TRBD2 (5 bases). The V and J ends lost 4 bases and 0 bases respectively, with 11 bases between them. The germline gives CDR1 SGHRS, CDR2 YFSETQ. The CDR3 contains 14 residues.

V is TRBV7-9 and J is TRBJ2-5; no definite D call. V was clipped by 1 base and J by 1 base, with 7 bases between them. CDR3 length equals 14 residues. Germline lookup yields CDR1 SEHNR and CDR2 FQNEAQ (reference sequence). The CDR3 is CASSLGLPQETQYF. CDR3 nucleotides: TGTGCCAGCAGCTTAGGGTTACCCCAAGAGACCCAGTACTTC.

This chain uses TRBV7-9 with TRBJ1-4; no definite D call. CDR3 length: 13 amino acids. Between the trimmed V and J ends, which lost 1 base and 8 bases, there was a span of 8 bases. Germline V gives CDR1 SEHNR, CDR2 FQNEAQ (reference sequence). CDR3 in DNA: TGTGCCAGCAGCTTAGGCCGGGTAGAAAAACTGTTTTTT. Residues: CASSLGRVEKLFF.

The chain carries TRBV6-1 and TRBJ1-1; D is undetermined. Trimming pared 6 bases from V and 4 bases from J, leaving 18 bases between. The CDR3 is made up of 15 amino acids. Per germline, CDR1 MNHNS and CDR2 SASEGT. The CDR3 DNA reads TGTGCCAGCAGCCCCCCCGATTTCGGGGTCACTGAAGCTTTCTTT. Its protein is CASSPPDFGVTEAFF.

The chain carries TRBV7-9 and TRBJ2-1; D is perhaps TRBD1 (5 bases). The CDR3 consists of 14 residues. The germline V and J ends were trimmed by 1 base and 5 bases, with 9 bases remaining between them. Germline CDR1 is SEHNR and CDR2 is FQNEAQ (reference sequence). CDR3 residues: CASSLGFRDNEQFF. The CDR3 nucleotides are TGTGCCAGCAGCTTAGGGTTCAGGGACAATGAGCAGTTCTTC. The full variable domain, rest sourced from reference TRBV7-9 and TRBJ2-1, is DTGVSQNPRHKITKRGQNVTFRCDPISEHNRLYWYRQTLGQGPEFLTYFQNEAQLEKSRLLSDRFSAERPKGSFSTLEIQRTEQGDSAMYLCASSLGFRDNEQFFGPGTRLTVL.

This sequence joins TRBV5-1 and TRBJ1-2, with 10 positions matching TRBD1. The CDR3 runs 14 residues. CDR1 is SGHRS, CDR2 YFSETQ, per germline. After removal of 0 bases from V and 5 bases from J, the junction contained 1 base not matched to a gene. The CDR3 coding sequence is TGCGCCAGCAGCTTGGGACAGGGGGCTTATGGCTACACCTTC. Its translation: CASSLGQGAYGYTF.

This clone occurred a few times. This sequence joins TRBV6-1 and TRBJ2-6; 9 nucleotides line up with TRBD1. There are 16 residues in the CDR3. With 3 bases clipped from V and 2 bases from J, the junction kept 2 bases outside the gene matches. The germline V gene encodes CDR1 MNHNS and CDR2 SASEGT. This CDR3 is CASSEGQGTGANVLTF. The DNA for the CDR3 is TGTGCCAGCAGTGAGGGACAGGGAACTGGGGCCAACGTCCTGACTTTC.

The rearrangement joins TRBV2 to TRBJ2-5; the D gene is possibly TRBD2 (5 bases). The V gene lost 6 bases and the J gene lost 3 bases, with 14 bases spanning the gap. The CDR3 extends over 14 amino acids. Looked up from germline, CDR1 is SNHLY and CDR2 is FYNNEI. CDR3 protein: CASRDGRGKETQYF. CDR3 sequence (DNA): TGTGCCAGCAGGGACGGACGGGGAAAAGAGACCCAGTACTTC.

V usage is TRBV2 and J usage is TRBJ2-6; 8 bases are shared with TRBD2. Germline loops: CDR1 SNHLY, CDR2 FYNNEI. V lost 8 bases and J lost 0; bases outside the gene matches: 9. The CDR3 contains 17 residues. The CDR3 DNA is TGTGCCAGCTTGCTCCCAGCGGGGGTCTCTGGGGCCAACGTCCTGACTTTC. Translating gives CASLLPAGVSGANVLTF.

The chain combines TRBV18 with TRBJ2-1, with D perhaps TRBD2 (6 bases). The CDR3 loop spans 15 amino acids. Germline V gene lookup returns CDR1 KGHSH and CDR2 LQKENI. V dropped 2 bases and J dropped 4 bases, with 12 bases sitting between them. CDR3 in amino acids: CASSPSRTTYNEQFF. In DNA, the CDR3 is TGTGCCAGCTCACCAAGCAGGACTACTTACAATGAGCAGTTCTTC.

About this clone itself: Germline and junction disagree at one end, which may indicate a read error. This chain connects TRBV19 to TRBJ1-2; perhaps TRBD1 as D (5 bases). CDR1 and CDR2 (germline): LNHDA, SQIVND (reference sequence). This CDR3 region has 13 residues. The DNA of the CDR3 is TGTGCCAGTAGGATAGACCAGGGTTACGGCTACACCTTC. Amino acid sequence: CASRIDQGYGYTF.

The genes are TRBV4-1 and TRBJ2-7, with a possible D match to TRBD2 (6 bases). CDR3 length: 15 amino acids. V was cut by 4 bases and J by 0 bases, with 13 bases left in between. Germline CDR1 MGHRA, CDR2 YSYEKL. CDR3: CASSPTKRVSYEQYF. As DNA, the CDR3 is TGCGCCAGCAGCCCAACTAAGCGGGTCTCCTACGAGCAGTACTTC.

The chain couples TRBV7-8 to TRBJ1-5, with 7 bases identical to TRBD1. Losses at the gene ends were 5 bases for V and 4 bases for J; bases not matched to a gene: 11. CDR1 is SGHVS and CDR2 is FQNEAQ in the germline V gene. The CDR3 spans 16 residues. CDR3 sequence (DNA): TGTGCCAGCAGCCACGGGACAGATATATGGAATCAGCCCCAGCATTTT. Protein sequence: CASSHGTDIWNQPQHF.

The CDR3: CASSRGTLLTEAFF. CDR3 DNA: TGTGCCAGCAGTAGGGGTACCCTACTGACTGAAGCTTTCTTT. The J gene is TRBJ1-1, the V gene TRBV11-2; perhaps TRBD1 as D (5 bases). CDR1 and CDR2 (germline): SGHAT, FQNNGV. The ends were cut back, 6 bases at V and 5 bases at J, with 16 bases in the middle. The CDR3 loop spans 14 amino acids.

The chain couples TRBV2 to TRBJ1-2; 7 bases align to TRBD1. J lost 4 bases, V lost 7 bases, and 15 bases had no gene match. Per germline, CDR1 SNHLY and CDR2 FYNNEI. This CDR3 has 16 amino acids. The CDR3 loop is CASIPNRGGFGYGYTF. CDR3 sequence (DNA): TGTGCCAGCATACCGAACAGGGGCGGTTTCGGCTATGGCTACACCTTC. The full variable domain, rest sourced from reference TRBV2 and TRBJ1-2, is EPEVTQTPSHQVTQMGQEVILRCVPISNHLYFYWYRQILGQKVEFLVSFYNNEISEKSEIFDDQFSVERPDGSNFTLKIRSTKLEDSAMYFCASIPNRGGFGYGYTFGSGTRLTVV.